One and the same sample provided the 24 T cell receptor beta chains below, sequenced in a study of a mutant IDH1 vaccine in newly diagnosed glioma. TCRdb keeps only in-frame clones here, not all; method: immunoSEQ multiplex PCR. The sample has tens of thousands of clones, around 76% seen once. Antigens of these TCRs are unknown. Time point specified: week 23, last vaccination. Each dose of the vaccine consisted of 300 ug of mutant IDH1 20-mer peptide, with topical imiquimod. Sequences were derived from PBMCs, sampled from a glioma patient whose treatment included an IDH1 peptide vaccine. All receptors derive from a woman aged 35 to 49 with glioma. Some clones in this sample may be carry-over from other donors' samples.

This clone was detected only a few times. The V and J genes are TRBV7-6 and TRBJ2-5; D gene unclear. This CDR3 is 12 amino acids long. Trimming removed 5 bases from V and 5 bases from J, with 9 bases in between. In germline, CDR1 is SGHVS, CDR2 FNYEAQ. CDR3 DNA: TGTGCCAGCAGCGATCCTGGGGAGACCCAGTACTTC. This sequence encodes CASSDPGETQYF.

The gene calls are TRBV2 and TRBJ1-3; D not certain. V gave up 8 bases and J gave up 0 bases, with 8 bases separating them. Germline CDR1 SNHLY, CDR2 FYNNEI. The CDR3 sequence is 13 residues long. Here the CDR3 reads CASGSTSGNTIYF. Written as DNA, the CDR3 is TGTGCCAGCGGAAGCACCTCTGGAAACACCATATATTTT.

J is TRBJ1-4 and V is TRBV2; D not resolved. Germline V lookup: CDR1 SNHLY, CDR2 FYNNEI. This CDR3 has 15 amino acids. V was trimmed by 7 bases and J by 2 bases, leaving 14 bases between them. CDR3 loop: CASIRQPTTNEKLFF. The CDR3 nucleotides are TGTGCCAGCATACGGCAGCCCACCACTAATGAAAAACTGTTTTTT.

The chain uses TRBV5-6 and TRBJ2-5; no definite D call. The CDR3 totals 15 residues. Germline CDR1 is SGHDT and CDR2 is YYEEEE. Trimming took off 4 bases at V and 3 bases at J, with 16 bases between the two ends. The CDR3 nucleotides are TGTGCCAGCAGCCCGGCCGTGGCGTTGGAAGAGACCCAGTACTTC. It is translated as CASSPAVALEETQYF. Filled out from reference TRBV5-6 and TRBJ2-5, the complete variable domain reads DAGVTQSPTHLIKTRGQQVTLRCSPKSGHDTVSWYQQALGQGPQFIFQYYEEEERQRGNFPDRFSGHQFPNYSSELNVNALLLGDSALYLCASSPAVALEETQYFGPGTRLLVL.

The table lists this clone with a few counts. Distinct nucleotide sequences in the sample also encode this CDR3. This chain uses TRBV7-6 with TRBJ1-5, with 11 bases fitting TRBD1. V was clipped by 3 bases and J by 6 bases; unmatched bases: 1. The CDR3 is 14 amino acids. Germline V gene data show CDR1 as SGHVS and CDR2 as FNYEAQ. The CDR3 DNA follows: TGTGCCAGCAGCTTGGGACAGGGGGGTCAGCCCCAGCATTTT. It translates to CASSLGQGGQPQHF. The full variable domain, with the rest looked up from reference TRBV7-6 and TRBJ1-5, is GAGVSQSPRYKVTKRGQDVALRCDPISGHVSLYWYRQALGQGPEFLTYFNYEAQQDKSGLPNDRFSAERPEGSISTLTIQRTEQRDSAMYRCASSLGQGGQPQHFGDGTRLSIL.

The chain links TRBV13 to TRBJ2-7; no clear D. Trimming cost V 5 bases and J 2 bases, with 10 bases left between them. CDR1 and CDR2 (germline): PRHDT, FYEKMQ (reference sequence). The CDR3 has 13 residues. The CDR3 sequence is CASSVGGPYEQYF. DNA of the CDR3: TGTGCCAGCAGCGTTGGTGGGCCCTACGAGCAGTACTTC.

This clone was observed a few times. The chain links TRBV7-9 to TRBJ1-5; 8 bases map to TRBD1. After removal of 4 bases from V and 3 bases from J, the junction contained 8 bases not matched to a gene. Germline CDR1 and CDR2: SEHNR and FQNEAQ (reference sequence). This CDR3 is built from 16 residues. The CDR3 coding sequence is TGTGCCAGCAGCTACGGGACAGGCATCATCAATCAGCCCCAGCATTTT. This translates into CASSYGTGIINQPQHF. The full variable domain, completed using reference TRBV7-9 and TRBJ1-5, is DTGVSQNPRHKITKRGQNVTFRCDPISEHNRLYWYRQTLGQGPEFLTYFQNEAQLEKSRLLSDRFSAERPKGSFSTLEIQRTEQGDSAMYLCASSYGTGIINQPQHFGDGTRLSIL.

This clone showed up just once. V and J are TRBV30 and TRBJ2-5, with D unclear. The CDR3 consists of 11 residues. Deletions cut 1 base from V and 4 bases from J, with 4 bases between. Per the germline V gene, CDR1 is GTSNPN and CDR2 is SVGIG (reference sequence). The CDR3 loop reads CAWSGGETQYF. In nucleotides, the CDR3 is TGTGCCTGGAGTGGAGGAGAGACCCAGTACTTC.

The CDR3 reads CASSSPPPSSGVNTIYF. In DNA, the CDR3 is TGTGCCAGCTCAAGCCCACCGCCCTCCTCAGGGGTCAACACCATATATTTT. The chain combines TRBV18 with TRBJ1-3, with D tentatively TRBD1 (6 bases). Trimming shortened V by 5 bases and J by 7 bases, and 24 bases separated the two germline ends. The CDR3 sequence is 17 residues long. CDR1 KGHSH and CDR2 LQKENI come from the germline V gene. Combining the CDR3 with reference TRBV18 and TRBJ1-3 gives the whole variable domain NAGVMQNPRHLVRRRGQEARLRCSPMKGHSHVYWYRQLPEEGLKFMVYLQKENIIDESGMPKERFSAEFPKEGPSILRIQQVVRGDSAAYFCASSSPPPSSGVNTIYFGEGSWLTVV.

J is TRBJ2-3 and V is TRBV5-4, with 10 positions matching TRBD2. Unmatched junction bases numbered 21, after V lost 6 bases and J lost 2 bases. Germline V gives CDR1 SGHNT, CDR2 YYREEE (reference sequence). CDR3 length: 20 amino acids. CDR3 sequence reads: CASNYWDSGRARGNTDTQYF. For the CDR3, the DNA is TGTGCCAGCAACTATTGGGACAGCGGGAGGGCCAGGGGGAACACAGATACGCAGTATTTT.

The rearrangement links TRBV7-3 to TRBJ2-2; possibly TRBD1 or TRBD2 for D (6 bases each). The V and J ends lost 2 bases and 4 bases respectively, with 11 bases between them. The CDR3 has 15 residues. Germline loops: CDR1 SGHTA, CDR2 FQGTGA. The CDR3, as DNA: TGTGCCAGCAGCTTATCCGGAGGGGGCACCGGGGAGCTGTTTTTT. Translating it yields CASSLSGGGTGELFF.

This clone was found a few times. The chain couples TRBV5-8 to TRBJ1-5, with TRBD1 identical over 9 bases. Germline V gene sequence: CDR1 SGHTS, CDR2 YDEGEE. This CDR3 comprises 16 residues. V lost 4 bases and J lost 5; bases outside the gene matches: 10. The CDR3 nucleotides read TGTGCCAGCAGCAGAACAGGGGGCCTTGATTATCAGCCCCAGCATTTT. The encoded protein is CASSRTGGLDYQPQHF.

There are a few counts of this clone. The rearrangement joins TRBV7-2 to TRBJ2-3, with TRBD2 as a possible D gene (5 bases). Germline V gene data show CDR1 as SGHTA and CDR2 as FQGNSA. V was trimmed by 5 bases and J by 4 bases, leaving 10 bases between them. The CDR3 spans 13 residues. CDR3 coding DNA: TGTGCCAGCAGCCCCCGGGGATCAGATACGCAGTATTTT. As protein: CASSPRGSDTQYF.

J is TRBJ2-5 and V is TRBV6-1; TRBD1 matches 9 bases. V was clipped by 7 bases and J by 5 bases; unmatched bases: 11. CDR3 length: 15 amino acids. Germline lookup yields CDR1 MNHNS and CDR2 SASEGT. The CDR3 sequence: CASNPYRGPRETQYF. CDR3 in DNA: TGTGCCAGCAACCCATACAGGGGGCCTAGGGAGACCCAGTACTTC.

The chain has TRBV4-2 and TRBJ2-3; 14 bases fit TRBD2. V trimming: 0 bases; J trimming: 4 bases; junction bases outside the gene matches: 9. CDR1 is LGHNA and CDR2 is YNFKEQ in the germline V gene. The CDR3 spans 19 residues. DNA of the CDR3: TGTGCCAGCAGCCAAGAGGGCTGGACTAGCGGGAGGTTGGCAGATACGCAGTATTTT. Encoded protein: CASSQEGWTSGRLADTQYF.

The genes are TRBV4-2 and TRBJ2-1; D gene ambiguous. Trimming removed 0 bases at V and 7 bases at J, with 7 bases between. The CDR3 extends over 13 amino acids. The V gene's germline CDR1 is LGHNA and CDR2 YNFKEQ. The CDR3 DNA is TGTGCCAGCAGCCAAGAAACGGTTAATGAGCAGTTCTTC. Its protein is CASSQETVNEQFF.

The chain is built from TRBV18 and TRBJ1-2; D uncertain. V gave up 3 bases and J gave up 5 bases, with 16 bases separating them. Germline CDR1 reads KGHSH; CDR2 reads LQKENI. This CDR3 is 15 amino acids long. CDR3 residues: CASSPPPAGRYGYTF. The CDR3 region has the DNA TGTGCCAGCTCACCCCCGCCAGCAGGCCGGTATGGCTACACCTTC.

The rearrangement links TRBV13 to TRBJ1-1; D is unresolved. The CDR3 spans 13 residues. Germline CDR1 is PRHDT and CDR2 is FYEKMQ (reference sequence). V shed 2 bases and J shed 11 bases, with 15 bases lying between them. The CDR3, as DNA: TGTGCCAGCAGCTTACGCATCCGCATGGGTGCTTTCTTT. It specifies CASSLRIRMGAFF. The whole variable domain, remainder taken from reference TRBV13 and TRBJ1-1, is AAGVIQSPRHLIKEKRETATLKCYPIPRHDTVYWYQQGPGQDPQFLISFYEKMQSDKGSIPDRFSAQQFSDYHSELNMSSLELGDSALYFCASSLRIRMGAFFGQGTRLTVV.

V and J are TRBV6-6 and TRBJ1-1, with 7 bases fitting TRBD1. The CDR3 has 15 amino acids. Germline V lookup: CDR1 MNHNY, CDR2 SVGAGI (reference sequence). V was clipped by 0 bases and J by 7 bases; unmatched bases: 8. As DNA, the CDR3 is TGTGCCAGCAGTTACTCGGCGCAGGGGGTATATGAAGCTTTCTTT. Translated, it gives CASSYSAQGVYEAFF.

CDR3 nucleotide sequence: TGTGCCAGTAGTATAACAGGGTCCTACGAGCAGTACTTC. Encoded protein: CASSITGSYEQYF. The V gene is TRBV19, the J gene TRBJ2-7; possible D gene TRBD1, 6 bases. V lost 2 bases and J lost 1, with 6 bases in between. The CDR3 sequence is 13 residues long. CDR1 and CDR2 from the germline V gene are LNHDA and SQIVND (reference sequence).

The V gene is TRBV20-1, the J gene TRBJ2-1, with D hard to call. Germline V gives CDR1 DFQATT, CDR2 SNEGSKA (reference sequence). The CDR3 covers 11 residues. Trimming pared 5 bases from V and 7 bases from J, leaving 9 bases between. The CDR3 region has the DNA TGCAGTGCTTACTTTAGAAATGAGCAGTTCTTC. As protein: CSAYFRNEQFF.

V is TRBV4-2 and J is TRBJ1-2; maybe TRBD1 (6 bases). The CDR3 is 11 residues long. V gave up 8 bases and J gave up 8 bases, with 12 bases separating them. Germline V gives CDR1 LGHNA, CDR2 YNFKEQ. CDR3 coding DNA: TGTGCCAGCCGATCAGGGGACGGCTACACCTTC. It encodes CASRSGDGYTF.

The rearrangement joins TRBV5-1 to TRBJ2-1; D tentatively reads TRBD1 or TRBD2 (5 bases each). Trimming shortened V by 0 bases and J by 3 bases, and 10 bases separated the two germline ends. The V gene's germline CDR1 is SGHRS and CDR2 YFSETQ. The CDR3 runs 15 residues. In DNA form, the CDR3 reads TGCGCCAGCAGCTTGGGAGGGACGGACTACAATGAGCAGTTCTTC. This translates into CASSLGGTDYNEQFF.

This clone was detected only a few times. This chain links TRBV4-1 with TRBJ1-5; D uncertain. Per germline, CDR1 MGHRA and CDR2 YSYEKL. CDR3 size: 15 residues. Trimming removed 4 bases from V and 2 bases from J, with 12 bases in between. CDR3 protein: CASSLRTIGNQPQHF. The CDR3 DNA reads as TGCGCCAGCAGCCTCAGGACTATCGGCAATCAGCCCCAGCATTTT.